This T cell receptor beta chain was captured by sequencing in a study of OX40 agonist ivuxolimab in advanced cancers. Study-level points and caveats: Some patients who did not respond also had low normalized T-cell clonal expansion. Researchers report that CD8+ T cells had, on average, more expanded clones than CD4+. Specificity for antigen went undetermined in the expanded peripheral T cells.

In the case of this clone: Its target is unknown.

Patients who had autoimmune disease history or got systemic immunosuppression were left out. Sequencing was performed with immunoSEQ multiplex PCR; in TCRdb, only in-frame clones are kept and a portion is missing. The data show more than 85,000 clones, roughly 89% seen once. This specimen was CD4+ or CD8+ T cells sorted from blood, taken in a trial of the OX40 agonist ivuxolimab. This TCR was sampled from an adult with an advanced solid tumor such as melanoma, head and neck, liver or kidney cancer.

The CDR3 DNA is TGTGCCAGCAGCCCGTCTGTAACAGGGGGGACTGAAGCTTTCTTT. It encodes CASSPSVTGGTEAFF. The chain carries TRBV7-2 and TRBJ1-1; 8 bases align to TRBD1. This CDR3 contains 15 residues. The germline V gene encodes CDR1 SGHTA and CDR2 FQGNSA. V lost 5 bases to trimming and J lost 5 bases; unmatched junction nucleotides: 10.